Below are 23 T cell receptor beta chains sequenced from a single sample in a study of blood T cell repertoires in COVID-19. Assay used: immunoSEQ multiplex PCR; TCRdb lists only in-frame clones, some missing. The sample records about 180,000 clones, 65% to 85% being singletons. The sequenced sample consisted of PBMCs or T cells enriched from blood (not recorded which). Receptor source: a woman aged 35 to 49 with acute COVID-19.

Only a few counts were recorded for this clone. The genes are TRBV4-1 and TRBJ2-2; 9 bases agree with TRBD1. The CDR3 loop spans 16 amino acids. V shed 4 bases and J 5 bases; nucleotides not matched to a gene: 8. Germline V gene sequence: CDR1 MGHRA, CDR2 YSYEKL. The CDR3 spells CASSLFSGTGTGELFF. The CDR3 coding sequence is TGCGCCAGCAGCCTTTTCTCCGGGACAGGGACCGGGGAGCTGTTTTTT.

This rearrangement joins TRBV10-1 to TRBJ2-5; 10 positions match TRBD2. The V gene end was trimmed by 4 bases and the J gene end by 0 bases; junction bases not matched to a gene: 8. Germline CDR1 reads WNHNN; CDR2 reads SYGVQD (reference sequence). The CDR3 contains 17 residues. Here the CDR3 DNA reads TGCGCCAGCAGTGCGGGTGAGACTAGCGGGCACCAAGAGACCCAGTACTTC. The encoded protein is CASSAGETSGHQETQYF.

The gene calls are TRBV9 and TRBJ1-2, with a weak D call TRBD1 (6 bases). CDR1 is SGDLS and CDR2 is YYNGEE in the germline V gene. Trimming stripped 3 bases from V and 2 bases from J, with 11 bases between. The length of the CDR3 is 14 residues. In DNA form, the CDR3 reads TGTGCCAGCAGCGGCTACAGGGAAAACTATGGCTACACCTTC. It translates to CASSGYRENYGYTF.

The CDR3: CASRQFRGTGELFF. CDR3 nucleotides: TGTGCCAGTAGACAATTCCGGGGGACCGGGGAGCTGTTTTTT. This chain joins TRBV19 and TRBJ2-2; D is possibly TRBD2 (6 bases). The CDR3 covers 14 residues. CDR1 is LNHDA and CDR2 is SQIVND in the germline V gene (reference sequence). Trimming shortened V by 6 bases and J by 5 bases, and 13 bases separated the two germline ends.

The genes are TRBV7-2 and TRBJ2-7; TRBD1 matches at 8 bases. The V and J ends lost 3 bases and 0 bases, in that order; junction bases with no gene match: 4. Germline lookup yields CDR1 SGHTA and CDR2 FQGNSA. This CDR3 has 15 residues. The CDR3 spells CASSFGTGSSYEQYF. CDR3 sequence (DNA): TGTGCCAGCAGCTTCGGGACAGGAAGCTCCTACGAGCAGTACTTC.

The gene calls are TRBV11-2 and TRBJ1-2, with 11 bases lining up with TRBD1. CDR3 length: 13 amino acids. V was clipped by 5 bases and J by 8 bases; unmatched bases: 4. Germline CDR1 is SGHAT and CDR2 is FQNNGV. In DNA, the CDR3 is TGTGCCAGCAGCCCGGGACAGGGGGTAGGCTACACCTTC. It codes for CASSPGQGVGYTF.

The genes are TRBV5-4 and TRBJ2-3; D remains ambiguous. The CDR3 spans 11 residues. With 2 bases removed from V and 5 bases from J, the gap between germline ends came to 3 bases. Germline loops: CDR1 SGHNT, CDR2 YYREEE (reference sequence). CDR3 residues: CASSFKDTQYF. The CDR3 nucleotides read TGTGCCAGCAGCTTCAAAGATACGCAGTATTTT.

V and J are TRBV5-1 and TRBJ1-2; no definite D call. This CDR3 has 14 amino acids. Germline-derived CDR1 and CDR2 are SGHRS and YFSETQ. V was shortened by 4 bases and J by 3 bases, with 13 bases between the two germline ends. CDR3 in DNA: TGCGCCAGCAGCCCCTCAGCTGGAGACTATGGCTACACCTTC. It codes for CASSPSAGDYGYTF.

In this sample, this clone turned up once. The chain employs TRBV9 and TRBJ2-1; 9 bases are shared with TRBD2. Germline V gene lookup returns CDR1 SGDLS and CDR2 YYNGEE. The J segment lost 9 bases and the V segment lost 0 bases, leaving 13 bases of the junction unmatched. This CDR3 has 17 amino acids. CDR3 bases: TGTGCCAGCAGCGTAGAAGAGGCCGGGACTAGCTATCCTGAGCAGTTCTTC. Translation: CASSVEEAGTSYPEQFF.

The chain couples TRBV5-8 to TRBJ1-2, with 8 bases aligning to TRBD1. V gave up 4 bases and J gave up 4 bases; unmatched junction bases: 9. This CDR3 has 15 residues. Germline V CDR1 and CDR2: SGHTS, YDEGEE. The CDR3 sequence: CASSRTGLGTYGYTF. Here the CDR3 DNA reads TGTGCCAGCAGCCGGACAGGGCTGGGCACCTATGGCTACACCTTC.

The rearrangement links TRBV10-3 to TRBJ2-7, with D possibly being TRBD1 (5 bases). The ends were cut back, 3 bases at V and 1 base at J, with 10 bases in the middle. The CDR3 sequence is 14 residues long. CDR1 ENHRY and CDR2 SYGVKD come from the germline V gene. CDR3 sequence (DNA): TGTGCCATCAGTGACAGGGAACAGTCCTACGAGCAGTACTTC. This translates into CAISDREQSYEQYF.

The J gene is TRBJ2-3, the V gene TRBV13, with D possibly being TRBD2 (5 bases). The V gene lost 5 bases and the J gene lost 7 bases, with 25 bases spanning the gap. The CDR3 contains 17 residues. CDR1 PRHDT and CDR2 FYEKMQ come from the germline V gene (reference sequence). The CDR3 nucleotides are TGTGCCAGCAGCATTAGTGGCGGACCTAGCTTCGGGAATACGCAGTATTTT. This codes for CASSISGGPSFGNTQYF.

V usage is TRBV4-2 and J usage is TRBJ1-4; 12 bases line up with TRBD1. CDR1 and CDR2 from the germline V gene are LGHNA and YNFKEQ. The V segment lost 4 bases and the J segment 4 bases; nucleotides outside the gene matches: 7. This CDR3 has 17 amino acids. This CDR3 reads CASSLGTGGTGNEKLFF. The CDR3 DNA reads as TGTGCCAGCAGCCTTGGGACAGGGGGCACGGGTAATGAAAAACTGTTTTTT.

The V gene is TRBV5-1, the J gene TRBJ1-2; a possible D gene is TRBD1 (5 bases). The CDR3 is made up of 13 amino acids. Trimming removed 4 bases from V and 2 bases from J, with 9 bases in between. Germline loops: CDR1 SGHRS, CDR2 YFSETQ. In DNA form, the CDR3 reads TGCGCCAGCAGCATGGACATGAACTATGGCTACACCTTC. Translating it yields CASSMDMNYGYTF.

V is TRBV2 and J is TRBJ2-1; TRBD2 aligns across 9 bases. The V gene end was trimmed by 6 bases and the J gene end by 9 bases; junction bases not matched to a gene: 6. Germline CDR1 and CDR2: SNHLY and FYNNEI. The CDR3 consists of 13 residues. The chain's CDR3 is CASSTREGTEQFF. The CDR3 bases are TGTGCCAGCAGCACGCGGGAGGGTACTGAGCAGTTCTTC.

The gene calls are TRBV5-1 and TRBJ2-5, with a tentative D call TRBD1 (6 bases). Germline V lookup: CDR1 SGHRS, CDR2 YFSETQ. The V and J ends lost 0 bases and 2 bases respectively, with 17 bases between them. This CDR3 contains 17 residues. CDR3 protein: CASSLAITGSLQETQYF. DNA for the CDR3: TGCGCCAGCAGCTTGGCCATAACAGGGTCCCTTCAAGAGACCCAGTACTTC.

The V and J genes are TRBV27 and TRBJ2-3, with D unclear. The V gene's germline CDR1 is MNHEY and CDR2 SMNVEV (reference sequence). Trimming stripped 7 bases from V and 6 bases from J, with 14 bases between. The CDR3 totals 13 residues. CDR3 in amino acids: CASTLTSADTQYF. The CDR3 DNA reads TGTGCCAGCACCCTTACGAGCGCCGATACGCAGTATTTT.

The rearrangement joins TRBV18 to TRBJ1-1, with unresolved D. Trimming stripped 2 bases from V and 5 bases from J, with 21 bases between. The CDR3 extends over 17 amino acids. Germline V gives CDR1 KGHSH, CDR2 LQKENI. The chain's CDR3 is CASSPDISSRGGTEAFF. As DNA, the CDR3 is TGTGCCAGCTCACCAGACATATCCTCTCGGGGTGGGACTGAAGCTTTCTTT.

The chain is built from TRBV27 and TRBJ1-2; 8 bases align to TRBD1. Unmatched junction bases numbered 11, after V lost 3 bases and J lost 8 bases. Germline CDR1 and CDR2: MNHEY and SMNVEV (reference sequence). This CDR3 comprises 15 residues. CDR3 sequence reads: CASSFIGQGTSGYTF. CDR3 coding DNA: TGTGCCAGCAGTTTTATCGGACAGGGTACTTCCGGCTACACCTTC.

The genes are TRBV5-6 and TRBJ2-1; TRBD2 agrees at 9 bases. The germline gives CDR1 SGHDT, CDR2 YYEEEE. The CDR3 covers 15 residues. J lost 3 bases, V lost 4 bases, and 5 bases had no gene match. The CDR3, as DNA: TGTGCCAGCAGCCCAACTAGCGGGTTCTACAATGAGCAGTTCTTC. It specifies CASSPTSGFYNEQFF.

The genes are TRBV27 and TRBJ1-6; D is possibly TRBD1 (5 bases). Germline V CDR1 and CDR2: MNHEY, SMNVEV (reference sequence). The length of the CDR3 is 14 residues. V was clipped by 6 bases and J by 9 bases, with 15 bases between them. The CDR3 DNA reads TGTGCCAGCAGCTCGGGAGCCCAGGGTTCACCCCTCCACTTT. This translates into CASSSGAQGSPLHF.

The genes are TRBV13 and TRBJ2-1, with 11 bases fitting TRBD2. With 3 bases clipped from V and 8 bases from J, the junction kept 9 bases outside the gene matches. The CDR3 extends over 16 amino acids. Germline CDR1 is PRHDT and CDR2 is FYEKMQ (reference sequence). The CDR3 is CASSFVAGGTRDEQFF. Written as DNA, the CDR3 is TGTGCCAGCAGCTTTGTAGCGGGAGGGACTAGGGATGAGCAGTTCTTC. Full variable domain (outside the CDR3, taken from reference TRBV13 and TRBJ2-1): AAGVIQSPRHLIKEKRETATLKCYPIPRHDTVYWYQQGPGQDPQFLISFYEKMQSDKGSIPDRFSAQQFSDYHSELNMSSLELGDSALYFCASSFVAGGTRDEQFFGPGTRLTVL.

The chain employs TRBV9 and TRBJ2-7; maybe TRBD1 (5 bases). Trimming took 1 base from V and 3 from J, leaving 14 bases between them. Germline values: CDR1 SGDLS, CDR2 YYNGEE. The CDR3 covers 15 residues. CDR3 amino acids: CASSVNQDTDYEQYF. Written as DNA, the CDR3 is TGTGCCAGCAGCGTAAACCAGGACACTGACTACGAGCAGTACTTC. The whole variable domain, remainder taken from reference TRBV9 and TRBJ2-7, is DSGVTQTPKHLITATGQRVTLRCSPRSGDLSVYWYQQSLDQGLQFLIQYYNGEERAKGNILERFSAQQFPDLHSELNLSSLELGDSALYFCASSVNQDTDYEQYFGPGTRLTVT.